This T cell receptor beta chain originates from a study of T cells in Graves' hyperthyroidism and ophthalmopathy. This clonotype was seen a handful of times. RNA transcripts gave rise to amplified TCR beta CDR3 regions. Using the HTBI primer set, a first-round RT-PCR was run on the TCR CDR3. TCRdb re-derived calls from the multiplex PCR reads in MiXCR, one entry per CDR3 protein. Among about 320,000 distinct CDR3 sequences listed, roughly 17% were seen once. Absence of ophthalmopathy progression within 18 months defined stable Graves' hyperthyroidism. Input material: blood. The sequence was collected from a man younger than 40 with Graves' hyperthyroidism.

CDR3 DNA: TGTGCCACCAGCAGAGAGGGACTCCTATTGCTCACAGATACGCAGTATTTT. Translated: CATSREGLLLLTDTQYF. The chain is built from TRBV15 and TRBJ2-3; D possibly corresponds to TRBD2 (6 bases). CDR3 length equals 17 residues. V lost 0 bases, J lost 2 bases, and 15 bases lay in between. Germline lookup yields CDR1 LNHNV and CDR2 YYDKDF (reference sequence).